A single sample gave rise to the 10 T cell receptor beta chains below, sequenced in a study of T cell repertoires in cytomegalovirus infection. TCRdb reanalysed the reads using MiXCR and keeps one entry per CDR3 protein. The sample contains about 770,000 distinct CDR3 sequences, about 28% of which appear only once. No antigens are known for them. Specimen: cultured CD8+ T cells from PBMCs, collected from culture after CMV antigen stimulation. These receptors were taken from a human donor in good health (CMV status not recorded). Some clones in this sample may be carry-over from other donors' samples.

This clonotype showed up many times. The V gene is TRBV7-6, the J gene TRBJ2-1; D not certain. V was shortened by 2 bases and J by 8 bases, with 4 bases between the two germline ends. The CDR3 has 11 residues. The germline CDR1 and CDR2 sequences are SGHVS and FNYEAQ. CDR3 loop: CASSLNDEQFF. The DNA of the CDR3 is TGTGCCAGCAGCTTAAATGATGAGCAGTTCTTC. Together with reference TRBV7-6 and TRBJ2-1, the CDR3 gives the full variable domain: GAGVSQSPRYKVTKRGQDVALRCDPISGHVSLYWYRQALGQGPEFLTYFNYEAQQDKSGLPNDRFSAERPEGSISTLTIQRTEQRDSAMYRCASSLNDEQFFGPGTRLTVL.

This clonotype was counted ten times or more. The J gene is TRBJ2-7, the V gene TRBV29-1; D is undetermined. The CDR3 runs to 12 residues. The V end was cut by 3 bases, the J end by 0 bases, with 6 bases between. Germline lookup yields CDR1 SQVTM and CDR2 ANQGSEA. CDR3 protein: CSVDGDSYEQYF. CDR3 sequence (DNA): TGCAGCGTTGATGGAGACTCCTACGAGCAGTACTTC.

This clonotype was counted many times. The V call is TRBV7-6, the J call TRBJ1-1; no clear D. The CDR3 extends over 13 amino acids. The V and J ends lost 5 bases and 5 bases respectively, with 12 bases between them. CDR1 is SGHVS, CDR2 FNYEAQ, per germline. Written as DNA, the CDR3 is TGTGCCAGCAGCCCCCCAGGAGGAACTGAAGCTTTCTTT. This gives the protein CASSPPGGTEAFF.

This clonotype was seen more than once but under ten times. The chain links TRBV27 to TRBJ2-1, with D tentatively TRBD1 (6 bases). This CDR3 comprises 15 residues. Between the trimmed V and J ends, which lost 3 bases and 2 bases, there was a span of 11 bases. Germline values: CDR1 MNHEY, CDR2 SMNVEV (reference sequence). The CDR3 DNA is TGTGCCAGCAGTTTTTTGGGGGCTACCTACAATGAGCAGTTCTTC. It yields the protein CASSFLGATYNEQFF.

CDR3 in amino acids: CASSPGQGLDTEAFF. DNA for the CDR3: TGTGCCAGCAGCCCAGGACAGGGGTTGGACACTGAAGCTTTCTTT. The rearrangement uses TRBV7-9 and TRBJ1-1; 9 bases align to TRBD1. V was pared by 5 bases and J by 3 bases, with 7 bases of the junction left unmatched. Germline V gene sequence: CDR1 SEHNR, CDR2 FQNEAQ (reference sequence). The CDR3 totals 15 residues.

There are many counts of this clonotype. V is TRBV7-2 and J is TRBJ2-7; D unclear. Trimming took off 1 base at V and 5 bases at J, with 9 bases between the two ends. CDR1 and CDR2 from the germline V gene are SGHTA and FQGNSA. The CDR3 spans 13 residues. The CDR3 DNA reads TGTGCCAGCAGCTTAGGTCGGTCCAACGAGCAGTACGTC. It translates to CASSLGRSNEQYV.

This clonotype has only a few counts. This chain links TRBV6-5 with TRBJ1-3, with unresolved D. The length of the CDR3 is 15 residues. Between the trimmed V and J ends, which lost 3 bases and 0 bases, there was a span of 9 bases. CDR1 and CDR2 from the germline V gene are MNHEY and SVGAGI. The CDR3 is CASSYNILSGNTIYF. Here the CDR3 DNA reads TGTGCCAGCAGTTATAATATACTCTCTGGAAACACCATATATTTT.

The chain is built from TRBV11-2 and TRBJ2-4; 7 bases match TRBD2. V shed 0 bases, J shed 9 bases, and the junction held 8 bases outside the gene matches. CDR3 length: 15 residues. Germline CDR1 SGHAT, CDR2 FQNNGV. The CDR3 loop reads CASSLDSTSAGIQYF. For the CDR3, the DNA is TGTGCCAGCAGCTTAGATAGTACTAGCGCGGGCATTCAGTACTTC.

V gene TRBV7-1 combines with J gene TRBJ1-1; no firm D call. TRBV7-1 is an ORF, and what it does is uncertain. The V end was cut by 7 bases, the J end by 6 bases, with 18 bases between. The CDR3 loop spans 14 amino acids. The CDR3 DNA sequence: TGTGCCAGCACCAAGACGGGGTCGAGGGCTGAAGCTTTCTTT. Translating gives CASTKTGSRAEAFF.

There are many counts of this clonotype. This sequence joins TRBV7-8 and TRBJ2-7; TRBD2 is a possible D gene (6 bases). CDR1 is SGHVS, CDR2 FQNEAQ, per germline. The CDR3 runs to 14 residues. The V gene lost 2 bases and the J gene lost 3 bases, with 11 bases spanning the gap. The CDR3 spells CASSLLYGGYEQYV. Here the CDR3 DNA reads TGTGCCAGCAGCTTATTATACGGGGGCTACGAGCAGTACGTC.